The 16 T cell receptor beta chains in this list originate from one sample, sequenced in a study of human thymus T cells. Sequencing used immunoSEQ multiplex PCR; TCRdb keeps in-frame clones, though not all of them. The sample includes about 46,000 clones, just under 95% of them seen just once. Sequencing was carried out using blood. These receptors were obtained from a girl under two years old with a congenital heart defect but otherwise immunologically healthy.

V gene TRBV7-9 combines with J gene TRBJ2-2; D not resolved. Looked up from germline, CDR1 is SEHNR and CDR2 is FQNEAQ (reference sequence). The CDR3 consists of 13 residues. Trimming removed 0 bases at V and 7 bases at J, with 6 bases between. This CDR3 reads CASSLAGIGELFF. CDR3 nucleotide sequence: TGTGCCAGCAGCTTAGCAGGGATCGGGGAGCTGTTTTTT.

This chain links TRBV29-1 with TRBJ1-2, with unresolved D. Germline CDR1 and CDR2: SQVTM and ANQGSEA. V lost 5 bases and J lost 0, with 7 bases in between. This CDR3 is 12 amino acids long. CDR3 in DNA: TGCAGCGTTCCACAGTCTAACTATGGCTACACCTTC. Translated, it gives CSVPQSNYGYTF.

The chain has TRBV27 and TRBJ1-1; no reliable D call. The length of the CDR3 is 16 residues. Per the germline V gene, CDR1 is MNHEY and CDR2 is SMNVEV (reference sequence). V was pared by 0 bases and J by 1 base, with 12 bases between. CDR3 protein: CASSLSRTPPNTEAFF. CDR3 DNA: TGTGCCAGCAGTTTATCGAGGACTCCTCCGAACACTGAAGCTTTCTTT.

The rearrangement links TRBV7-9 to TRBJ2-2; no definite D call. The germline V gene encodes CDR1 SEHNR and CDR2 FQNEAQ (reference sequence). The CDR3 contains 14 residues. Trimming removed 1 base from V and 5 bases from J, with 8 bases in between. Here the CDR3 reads CASSLGPGTGELFF. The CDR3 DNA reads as TGTGCCAGCAGCTTAGGACCCGGGACCGGGGAGCTGTTTTTT.

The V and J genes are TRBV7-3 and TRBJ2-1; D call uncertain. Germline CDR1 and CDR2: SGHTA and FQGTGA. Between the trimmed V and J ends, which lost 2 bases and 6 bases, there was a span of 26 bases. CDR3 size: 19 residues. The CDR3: CASSLYSPFLRSGANEQFF. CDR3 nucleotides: TGTGCCAGCAGCTTATATTCCCCTTTTCTGCGATCAGGTGCCAATGAGCAGTTCTTC.

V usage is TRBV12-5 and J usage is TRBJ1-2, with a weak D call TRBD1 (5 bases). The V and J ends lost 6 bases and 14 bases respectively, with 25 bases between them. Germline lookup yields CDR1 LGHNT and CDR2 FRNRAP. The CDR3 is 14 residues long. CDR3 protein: CASGAGAGIPLETF. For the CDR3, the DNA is TGTGCTAGTGGCGCCGGGGCAGGGATTCCCCTGGAAACCTTC.

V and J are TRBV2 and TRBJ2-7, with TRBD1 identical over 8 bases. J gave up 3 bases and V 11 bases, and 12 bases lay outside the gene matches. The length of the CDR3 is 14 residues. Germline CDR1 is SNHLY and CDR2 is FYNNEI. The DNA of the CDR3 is TGTGCCTTCAGGGGGCAGGCAGGCTACTACGAGCAGTACTTC. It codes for CAFRGQAGYYEQYF.

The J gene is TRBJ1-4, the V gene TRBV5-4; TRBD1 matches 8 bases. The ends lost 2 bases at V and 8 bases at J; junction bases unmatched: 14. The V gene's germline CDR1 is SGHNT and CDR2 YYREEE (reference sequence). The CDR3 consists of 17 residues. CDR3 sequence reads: CASSFHDPPTGGEKLFF. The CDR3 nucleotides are TGTGCCAGCAGCTTTCACGACCCCCCAACAGGGGGGGAAAAACTGTTTTTT.

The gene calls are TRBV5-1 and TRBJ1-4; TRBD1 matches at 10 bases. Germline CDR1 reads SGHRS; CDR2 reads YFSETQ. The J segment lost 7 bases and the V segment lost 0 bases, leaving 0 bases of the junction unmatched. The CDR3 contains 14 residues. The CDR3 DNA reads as TGCGCCAGCAGCTTGGGGACAGGGGGTGAAAAACTGTTTTTT. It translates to CASSLGTGGEKLFF.

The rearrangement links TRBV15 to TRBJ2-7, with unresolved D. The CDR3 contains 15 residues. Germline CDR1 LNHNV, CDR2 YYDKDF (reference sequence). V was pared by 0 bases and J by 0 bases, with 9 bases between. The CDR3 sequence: CATSRDMQSSYEQYF. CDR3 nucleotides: TGTGCCACCAGCAGAGATATGCAAAGCTCCTACGAGCAGTACTTC.

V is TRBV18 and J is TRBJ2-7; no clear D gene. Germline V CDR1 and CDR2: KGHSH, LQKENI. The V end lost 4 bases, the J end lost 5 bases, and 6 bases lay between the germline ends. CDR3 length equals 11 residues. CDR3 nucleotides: TGTGCCAGCTCACTAGGGAACGAGCAGTACTTC. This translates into CASSLGNEQYF. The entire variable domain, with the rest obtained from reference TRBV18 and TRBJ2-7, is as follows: NAGVMQNPRHLVRRRGQEARLRCSPMKGHSHVYWYRQLPEEGLKFMVYLQKENIIDESGMPKERFSAEFPKEGPSILRIQQVVRGDSAAYFCASSLGNEQYFGPGTRLTVT.

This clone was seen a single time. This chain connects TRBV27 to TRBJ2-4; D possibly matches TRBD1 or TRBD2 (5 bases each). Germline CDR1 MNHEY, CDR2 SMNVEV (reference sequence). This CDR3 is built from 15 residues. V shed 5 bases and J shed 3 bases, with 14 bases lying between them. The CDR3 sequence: CASSAGTFDKNIQYF. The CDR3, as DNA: TGTGCCAGCAGTGCCGGGACGTTCGACAAAAACATTCAGTACTTC.

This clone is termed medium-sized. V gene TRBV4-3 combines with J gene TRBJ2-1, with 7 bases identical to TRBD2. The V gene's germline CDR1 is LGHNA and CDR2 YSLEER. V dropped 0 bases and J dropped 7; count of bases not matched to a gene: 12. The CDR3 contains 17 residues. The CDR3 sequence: CASSQDPDGGRINEQFF. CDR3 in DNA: TGCGCCAGCAGCCAAGACCCCGATGGCGGGAGAATTAATGAGCAGTTCTTC.

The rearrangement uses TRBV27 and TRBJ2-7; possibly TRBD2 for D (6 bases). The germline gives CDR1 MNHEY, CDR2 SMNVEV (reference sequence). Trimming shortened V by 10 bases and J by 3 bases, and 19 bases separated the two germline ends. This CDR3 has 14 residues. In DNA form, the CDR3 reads TGTGCCACCTCTAGGAGGGCTGGCCTCTACGAGCAGTACTTC. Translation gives CATSRRAGLYEQYF.

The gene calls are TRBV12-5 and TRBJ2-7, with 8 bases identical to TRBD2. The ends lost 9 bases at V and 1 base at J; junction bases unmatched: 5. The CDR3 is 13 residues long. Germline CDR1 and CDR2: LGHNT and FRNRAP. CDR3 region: CASGGLESYEQYF. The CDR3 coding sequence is TGTGCTAGCGGGGGACTAGAGTCCTACGAGCAGTACTTC.

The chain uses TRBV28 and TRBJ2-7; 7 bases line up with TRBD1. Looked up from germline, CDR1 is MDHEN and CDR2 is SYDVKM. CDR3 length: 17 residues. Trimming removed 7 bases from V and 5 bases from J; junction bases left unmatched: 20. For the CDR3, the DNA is TGTGCCAGCAACGTCTATGGGGACAGTGCATCCCTGGACGAGCAGTACTTC. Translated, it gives CASNVYGDSASLDEQYF.